The T cell receptor beta chain described here comes from a study of T cell changes during pregnancy in multiple sclerosis. Libraries were prepared by immunoSEQ multiplex PCR; TCRdb keeps only in-frame clonotypes and omits some of them. The sample has some 80,000 clones; 90% to 95% are singletons. The CDR3 spans 17 residues. V lost 0 bases and J lost 2; bases outside the gene matches: 7. Germline values: CDR1 SGHDN, CDR2 FVKESK. The chain is built from TRBV14 and TRBJ2-7, with TRBD1 matching over 10 bases. Specimen: peripheral blood, collected in the second trimester of pregnancy. The TCR sequence derives from a female donor with multiple sclerosis, enrolled in a pregnancy study. The CDR3 DNA reads TGTGCCAGCAGCCAAGAGGGAGTCGGGACAGGGGCCTACGAGCAGTACTTC. Its translation is CASSQEGVGTGAYEQYF. The full variable domain, with the rest looked up from reference TRBV14 and TRBJ2-7, is EAGVTQFPSHSVIEKGQTVTLRCDPISGHDNLYWYRRVMGKEIKFLLHFVKESKQDESGMPNNRFLAERTGGTYSTLKVQPAELEDSGVYFCASSQEGVGTGAYEQYFGPGTRLTVT.